A selection of T cell receptor beta chains follows, all from one sample in a study of cytomegalovirus exposure and HLA in healthy donors. Some clones are missing from TCRdb's copy, which holds only in-frame ones; the method was immunoSEQ multiplex PCR. The sample holds some 81,000 clones; about 69% are singletons and the top ten take roughly 15%. Specimen: PBMCs. All receptors come from a woman in her thirties or forties in good health and CMV-seropositive. Both conserved end residues are part of each CDR3. D genes are given only for firm matches. Size values are once, few and many counts, or a class for expanded clones, and some rows have none.

TRBJ2-3 | TRBV4-1 | . | TRBD1 | CASSQDRDRQEPDTQYF | TGCGCCAGCAGCCAAGACAGGGACAGGCAAGAACCAGATACGCAGTATTTT
TRBJ2-2 | TRBV11-1 | once | . | CASSLLRTGELFF | TGTGCCAGCAGCCTACTACGGACCGGGGAGCTGTTTTTT
TRBJ2-2 | TRBV11-3 | . | . | CASSLERTGELFF | TGTGCCAGCAGCCTAGAGCGTACCGGGGAGCTGTTTTTT
TRBJ2-1 | TRBV4-3 | . | TRBD2 | CASSLLLTSGINNEQFF | TGCGCCAGCAGCCTTCTACTGACTAGCGGGATTAACAATGAGCAGTTCTTC
TRBJ1-2 | TRBV7-2 | . | . | CASSLSSTFNYGYTF | TGTGCCAGCAGCTTATCGAGCACCTTTAACTATGGCTACACCTTC
TRBJ2-5 | TRBV9 | . | . | CASSVELYPAYQETQYF | TGTGCCAGCAGCGTAGAGTTGTATCCCGCGTATCAAGAGACCCAGTACTTC
TRBJ1-6 | TRBV2 | few | TRBD1 | CASARTGGRDTSPLHF | TGTGCCAGCGCGAGGACAGGGGGTCGGGATACGTCACCCCTCCACTTT
TRBJ2-3 | TRBV16 | medium-sized | . | CASSQFQTRTRDTQYF | TGTGCCAGCAGCCAATTTCAGACTAGAACGCGTGATACGCAGTATTTT
TRBJ2-7 | TRBV7-2 | . | . | CASSRDRYSYEQYF | TGTGCCAGCAGCCGCGACAGGTACTCCTACGAGCAGTACTTC
TRBJ2-1 | TRBV11-1 | . | TRBD2 | CASSPDSGGAGRYNEQFF | TGTGCCAGCAGTCCAGATAGCGGGGGGGCCGGTCGCTACAATGAGCAGTTCTTC
TRBJ2-7 | TRBV27 | . | TRBD2 | CASNQAGGSSKEQYF | TGTGCCAGCAATCAGGCGGGAGGGAGTAGTAAGGAGCAGTACTTC
TRBJ1-3 | TRBV5-1 | . | TRBD1 | CASSSGTEGNTIYF | TGCGCCAGCAGCTCCGGGACAGAAGGAAACACCATATATTTT
TRBJ2-7 | TRBV7-2 | few | TRBD1 | CASSSSGTGYEQYF | TGTGCCAGCAGCTCGTCCGGGACAGGGTACGAGCAGTACTTC
TRBJ2-2 | TRBV7-9 | . | . | CASSPGGRELFF | TGTGCCAGCAGCCCGGGTGGTCGGGAGCTGTTTTTT
TRBJ2-1 | TRBV5-1 | . | . | CASSLVGELRNEQFF | TGCGCCAGCAGCTTGGTCGGGGAACTCCGCAATGAGCAGTTCTTC
TRBJ1-2 | TRBV19 | . | TRBD1 | CASSIGRQGPLGYTF | TGTGCCAGTAGTATAGGGCGACAGGGACCGCTTGGCTACACCTTC
TRBJ2-7 | TRBV4-1 | . | TRBD2 | CASATGTSALSYEQYF | TGCGCCAGCGCTACCGGGACTAGCGCCCTCTCCTACGAGCAGTACTTC
TRBJ2-3 | TRBV7-2 | . | . | CASSLDYQKTQYF | TGTGCCAGCAGCTTAGACTATCAGAAGACGCAGTATTTT
TRBJ2-7 | TRBV5-1 | . | TRBD1 | CASSKGQGSYEQYF | TGCGCCAGCAGCAAGGGACAGGGTTCCTACGAGCAGTACTTC
TRBJ2-7 | TRBV27 | . | . | CASSSYSDRSYEQYF | TGTGCCAGCAGTTCGTATTCCGACAGGTCCTACGAGCAGTACTTC
TRBJ1-4 | TRBV4-2 | . | TRBD1 | CASSRQGAAEKLFF | TGTGCCAGCAGCCGACAGGGGGCCGCTGAAAAACTGTTTTTT
TRBJ1-1 | TRBV7-2 | . | TRBD1 | CASSPTPGTGTEAFF | TGTGCCAGCAGCCCCACACCCGGGACAGGGACCGAAGCTTTCTTT
TRBJ1-3 | TRBV10-3 | once | TRBD1 | CAISESRGLNTIYF | TGTGCCATCAGTGAGTCCAGGGGGCTTAACACCATATATTTT
TRBJ2-5 | TRBV7-2 | many | TRBD1 | CASASGGSETQYF | TGTGCCAGCGCATCAGGGGGCTCAGAGACCCAGTACTTC
TRBJ1-6 | TRBV5-1 | . | . | CASSPVGVGNSPLHF | TGCGCCAGCAGCCCCGTCGGGGTTGGTAATTCACCCCTCCACTTT
TRBJ1-1 | TRBV5-8 | . | . | CASSLSNRPLNTEAFF | TGTGCCAGCAGCTTGTCGAACAGGCCTCTGAACACTGAAGCTTTCTTT
TRBJ1-2 | TRBV30 | few | . | CAWNNGRGIYGYTF | TGTGCCTGGAATAACGGGAGAGGTATCTATGGCTACACCTTC
TRBJ2-5 | TRBV7-9 | . | TRBD2 | CASSPGGAGQETQYF | TGTGCCAGCAGCCCGGGGGGGGCGGGGCAAGAGACCCAGTACTTC
TRBJ1-2 | TRBV6-5 | once | TRBD1 | CASRPGQAGFGYTF | TGTGCCAGCAGACCTGGACAGGCAGGGTTTGGCTACACCTTC
TRBJ1-3 | TRBV15 | . | . | CATSRSRGGNTIYF | TGTGCCACCAGCAGATCCAGGGGTGGAAACACCATATATTTT
TRBJ2-7 | TRBV27 | . | . | CASSPQGRSSYEQYF | TGTGCCAGCAGTCCCCAGGGGAGAAGCTCCTACGAGCAGTACTTC
TRBJ1-4 | TRBV5-4 | . | TRBD1 | CASSSEGATNEKLFF | TGTGCCAGCAGCTCTGAGGGGGCGACTAATGAAAAACTGTTTTTT
TRBJ2-3 | TRBV19 | . | TRBD1 | CASSTQDRGLAQYF | TGTGCCAGTAGTACCCAGGACAGGGGGCTTGCGCAGTATTTT